This paragraph covers one TCR beta chain sequence. Enrolment of Seattle patients took place during active infection, and they were followed longitudinally. This entry comes from a study of blood T cell repertoires in COVID-19. In the study overall: Whether acute or convalescent, the COVID-19 samples came from the United States, Italy and Spain.

Authors' methods: Reference gene primer amplification gave nucleated cell count estimates. Produced via immunoSEQ multiplex PCR; TCRdb's table is partial and in-frame only. The D gene and trimming were derived from the DNA, and the V and J assignments and clone size from that table. The sample lists some 300,000 clones; about nine tenths were seen once. The germline V gene has CDR1 SGHVS and CDR2 FQNEAQ. The ends lost 5 bases at V and 2 bases at J; junction bases unmatched: 6. CDR3 length: 15 residues. The origin of this receptor is a woman in her fifties or sixties with COVID-19, enrolled during active disease. The chain employs TRBV7-8 and TRBJ1-5, with 7 positions matching TRBD1. Sequencing was performed on peripheral blood. The CDR3 is CASSPGTGGNQPQHF. In nucleotides, the CDR3 is TGTGCCAGCAGCCCCGGAACAGGGGGCAATCAGCCCCAGCATTTT.